This T cell receptor beta chain was identified during a study of T cells in Graves' hyperthyroidism and ophthalmopathy. Study results and caveats: Researchers found most expanded thyroid clonotypes above 0.001 in blood as well.

The CDR3 has 14 residues. Germline CDR1 is DFQATT and CDR2 is SNEGSKA (reference sequence). V was clipped by 3 bases and J by 0 bases; unmatched bases: 2. With respect to this clonotype: Antigen: not known.

The study defined stable Graves' hyperthyroidism as no ophthalmopathy progression within 18 months. Amplification yielded TCR beta CDR3 regions, with RNA transcripts as the source. HTBI primers drove first-round RT-PCR of the TCR CDR3. MiXCR, run by TCRdb on the multiplex PCR reads, gives a single entry per CDR3 protein. The sample includes approximately 420,000 distinct CDR3 sequences, about 16% of them seen just once. The chain employs TRBV20-1 and TRBJ2-1; 7 bases align to TRBD2. The sequenced material came from blood. The TCR sequence derives from a woman aged 25 to 39 with Graves' hyperthyroidism. This CDR3 is CSASGGNSYNEQFF. For the CDR3, the DNA is TGCAGTGCTAGCGGGGGGAACTCCTACAATGAGCAGTTCTTC.